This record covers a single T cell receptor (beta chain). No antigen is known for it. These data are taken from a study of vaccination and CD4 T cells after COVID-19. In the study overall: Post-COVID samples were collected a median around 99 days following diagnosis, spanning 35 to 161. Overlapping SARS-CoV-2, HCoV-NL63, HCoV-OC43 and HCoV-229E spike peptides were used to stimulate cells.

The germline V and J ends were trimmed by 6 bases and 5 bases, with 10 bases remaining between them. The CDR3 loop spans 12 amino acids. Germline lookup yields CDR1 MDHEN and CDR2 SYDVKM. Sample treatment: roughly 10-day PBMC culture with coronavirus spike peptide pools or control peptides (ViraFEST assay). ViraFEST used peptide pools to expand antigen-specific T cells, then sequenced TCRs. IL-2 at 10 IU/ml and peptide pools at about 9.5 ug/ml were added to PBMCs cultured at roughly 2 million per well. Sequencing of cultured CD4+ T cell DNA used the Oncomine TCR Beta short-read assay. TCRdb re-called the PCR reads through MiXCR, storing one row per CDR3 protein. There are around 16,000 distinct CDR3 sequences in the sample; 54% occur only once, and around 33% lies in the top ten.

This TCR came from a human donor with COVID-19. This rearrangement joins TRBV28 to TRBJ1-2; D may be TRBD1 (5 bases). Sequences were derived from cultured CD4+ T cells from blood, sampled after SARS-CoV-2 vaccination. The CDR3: CASSQEGYGYTF. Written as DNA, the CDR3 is TGTGCCAGCAGCCAGGAGGGGTATGGCTACACCTTC.